Following are 19 T cell receptor beta chains from one sample sequenced in a study of regulatory T cells in long-lasting Graves disease. The sample's time point: newly diagnosed GD, antithyroid drugs for less than 3 months. There was RNA extracted from PBMCs, and the TCR library was made from it. The TCR beta library used iRepertoire HTBI primers with Arm-PCR amplification of CDR3. TCRdb re-analysed the multiplex PCR reads in MiXCR, keeping a single row per CDR3 protein. There are about 240,000 distinct CDR3 sequences in the sample; around 21% occur only once, and approximately 15% lies in the top ten. The input for sequencing was peripheral blood mononuclear cells (PBMCs), taken at new diagnosis, from a patient treated with antithyroid drugs. The receptors here all came from a female donor with Graves disease.

This chain uses TRBV29-1 with TRBJ1-1; no definite D call. The CDR3 sequence is 11 residues long. Trimming took 5 bases from V and 7 from J, leaving 11 bases between them. Germline V lookup: CDR1 SQVTM, CDR2 ANQGSEA. CDR3 bases: TGCAGCGTTTTGTGGGGAAATGAAGCTTTCTTT. Its protein is CSVLWGNEAFF.

This clonotype was recorded many times. The rearrangement joins TRBV20-1 to TRBJ1-1; TRBD1 might be the D (5 bases). V gave up 1 base and J gave up 5 bases, with 14 bases separating them. The CDR3 is 14 amino acids. Per germline, CDR1 DFQATT and CDR2 SNEGSKA (reference sequence). The DNA for the CDR3 is TGCAGTGCTAGAGGTCACCTGGGGGGAACTGAAGCTTTCTTT. The encoded protein is CSARGHLGGTEAFF.

This clonotype was counted between two and nine times. The CDR3 protein is CSARGASGRLFYEQYF. DNA for the CDR3: TGCAGTGCTAGAGGGGCTAGCGGGAGGCTCTTCTACGAGCAGTACTTC. V is TRBV20-1 and J is TRBJ2-7; TRBD2 matches at 11 bases. The CDR3 is 16 residues long. V shed 1 base and J 3 bases; nucleotides not matched to a gene: 8. Germline lookup yields CDR1 DFQATT and CDR2 SNEGSKA (reference sequence).

As for this clonotype: Just one base apart from a much larger clone, this may be a read error. Likely a read error: the CDR3 ends without its conserved phenylalanine or tryptophan. V is TRBV6-1 and J is TRBJ2-7, with 9 bases matching TRBD1. The CDR3 has 15 amino acids. CDR1 and CDR2 (germline): MNHNS, SASEGT. The J segment lost 4 bases and the V segment lost 7 bases, leaving 11 bases of the junction unmatched. The CDR3 nucleotides read TGTGCCAGCATCCTTGGACAGGGGAGGCCTTACGAGCAGTACCTC. Protein: CASILGQGRPYEQYL.

Points on this clonotype: It differs at one base from a far larger clone, so likely a read error. The CDR3 reads CASSERVSSYNEQYF. The CDR3 DNA is TGTGCCAGCAGCGAGCGGGTTAGCTCCTACAATGAGCAGTACTTC. J is TRBJ2-7 and V is TRBV12-3 or TRBV12-4; possible D gene TRBD2, 6 bases. This CDR3 is 15 amino acids long. Trimming took off 6 bases at V and 7 bases at J, with 22 bases between the two ends.

This clonotype came up many times. The V gene is TRBV12-3 or TRBV12-4, the J gene TRBJ2-4; D not certain. The CDR3 contains 16 residues. Trimming stripped 0 bases from V and 0 bases from J, with 9 bases between. Written as DNA, the CDR3 is TGTGCCAGCAGTTTAGCGGAGAAGCTAGCCAAAAACATTCAGTACTTC. Its translation is CASSLAEKLAKNIQYF.

This clonotype appeared many times. This chain uses TRBV7-2 with TRBJ1-4; TRBD1 matches at 9 bases. The CDR3 is 15 residues long. The V gene end was trimmed by 5 bases and the J gene end by 1 base; junction bases not matched to a gene: 2. In germline, CDR1 is SGHTA, CDR2 FQGNSA. This chain's CDR3 is CASSRQGGTNEKLFF. DNA for the CDR3: TGTGCCAGCAGCCGACAGGGGGGAACTAATGAAAAACTGTTTTTT.

The chain is built from TRBV27 and TRBJ2-7; the match to TRBD1 covers 8 bases. CDR1 and CDR2 (germline): MNHEY, SMNVEV (reference sequence). The length of the CDR3 is 17 residues. With 6 bases clipped from V and 3 bases from J, the junction kept 16 bases outside the gene matches. In DNA, the CDR3 is TGTGCCAGCAGCCGTATCATAGGGACAGGAGATCACTACGAGCAGTACTTC. It codes for CASSRIIGTGDHYEQYF.

This clonotype was observed a few times. This may be a read error: a much more frequent sequence differs by one nucleotide. The chain links TRBV18 to TRBJ2-7; 10 bases match TRBD1. CDR1 and CDR2 from the germline V gene are KGHSH and LQKENI. This CDR3 has 13 residues. V lost 7 bases to trimming and J lost 9 bases; unmatched junction nucleotides: 9. The CDR3 sequence: CASYVGTGDGQYF. CDR3 DNA: TGTGCCAGCTACGTCGGGACAGGGGACGGGCAGTACTTC.

This clonotype was picked up many times. The chain combines TRBV20-1 with TRBJ2-7; D is possibly TRBD2 (5 bases). V gave up 3 bases and J gave up 3 bases, with 9 bases separating them. CDR1 and CDR2 from the germline V gene are DFQATT and SNEGSKA (reference sequence). The CDR3 has 12 amino acids. CDR3 in DNA: TGCAGTGCTAGCTCCGAGGGCTACGAGCAGTACTTC. This sequence encodes CSASSEGYEQYF.

This clonotype has a single count. This rearrangement joins TRBV28 to TRBJ2-7; 13 positions agree with TRBD2. Germline V gene data show CDR1 as MDHEN and CDR2 as SYDVKM. The CDR3 consists of 15 residues. The V and J ends lost 6 bases and 6 bases, in that order; junction bases with no gene match: 8. CDR3 DNA sequence: TGTGCCAGCAGGACTACTAGCGGGGGGGCGGGCGAGCAGTACTTC. Protein product: CASRTTSGGAGEQYF.

CDR3 loop: CATRPEAAMLAKNIQYF. CDR3 in DNA: TGTGCCACCAGACCCGAGGCAGCTATGTTAGCCAAAAACATTCAGTACTTC. This chain uses TRBV15 with TRBJ2-4; D ambiguous. Germline-derived CDR1 and CDR2 are LNHNV and YYDKDF (reference sequence). The CDR3 contains 17 residues. The V end lost 6 bases, the J end lost 0 bases, and 18 bases lay between the germline ends.

This clonotype was counted ten times or more. The V call is TRBV7-3, the J call TRBJ2-3, with TRBD1 identical over 7 bases. This CDR3 is built from 14 residues. Germline V CDR1 and CDR2: SGHTA, FQGTGA. V was clipped by 5 bases and J by 2 bases; unmatched bases: 4. CDR3 nucleotides: TGTGCCAGCAGCCAGGACAGGATCACAGATACGCAGTATTTT. Amino acid sequence: CASSQDRITDTQYF.

This clonotype was detected ten times or more. The chain links TRBV15 to TRBJ2-7, with D possibly TRBD1 on 5 matching bases. The V gene lost 3 bases and the J gene lost 3 bases, with 12 bases spanning the gap. The CDR3 has 14 residues. Germline V lookup: CDR1 LNHNV, CDR2 YYDKDF (reference sequence). The CDR3 reads CATSSSQGSYEQYF. In DNA, the CDR3 is TGTGCCACCAGCAGTTCGCAGGGTAGCTACGAGCAGTACTTC. The whole variable domain, remainder taken from reference TRBV15 and TRBJ2-7, is DAMVIQNPRYQVTQFGKPVTLSCSQTLNHNVMYWYQQKSSQAPKLLFHYYDKDFNNEADTPDNFQSRRPNTSFCFLDIRSPGLGDTAMYLCATSSSQGSYEQYFGPGTRLTVT.

This clonotype was recorded at least ten times. The rearrangement links TRBV2 to TRBJ2-3; 8 nucleotides align to TRBD2. V lost 7 bases, J lost 5 bases, and 11 bases stayed unmatched. The CDR3 loop spans 15 amino acids. Per germline, CDR1 SNHLY and CDR2 FYNNEI. DNA for the CDR3: TGTGCCAGCAAGAGGGGCGGGGGGCTTGGAGATACGCAGTATTTT. Protein: CASKRGGGLGDTQYF.

This clonotype has a count of ten or more. This sequence joins TRBV20-1 and TRBJ1-2; no clear D gene. V was trimmed by 6 bases and J by 0 bases, leaving 8 bases between them. The V gene's germline CDR1 is DFQATT and CDR2 SNEGSKA (reference sequence). The CDR3 is made up of 12 amino acids. The CDR3: CSAAAANYGYTF. The CDR3 DNA reads TGCAGTGCCGCGGCAGCTAACTATGGCTACACCTTC.

The chain's CDR3 is CASSQVPGSLTGELFF. As DNA, the CDR3 is TGCGCCAGCAGCCAAGTGCCGGGTTCTCTGACCGGGGAGCTGTTTTTT. The chain joins TRBV4-3 to TRBJ2-2; unclear D gene. The CDR3 is 16 amino acids. Germline CDR1 reads LGHNA; CDR2 reads YSLEER. Trimming pared 1 base from V and 5 bases from J, leaving 14 bases between.

As concerns this clonotype: A much bigger clone sits one base away, suggesting this may be a read error. The CDR3 ends on some other residue instead of the conserved phenylalanine or tryptophan, so this is likely a read error. The chain recombines TRBV27 with TRBJ1-5; TRBD1 aligns across 7 bases. CDR1 and CDR2 from the germline V gene are MNHEY and SMNVEV (reference sequence). The CDR3 covers 13 residues. V lost 4 bases, J lost 4 bases, and 1 base stayed unmatched. The CDR3 sequence: CASSWDSNQPQHS. CDR3 coding DNA: TGTGCCAGCAGTTGGGACAGTAATCAGCCCCAGCATTCT.

The sample holds a few counts of this clonotype. The chain is built from TRBV19 and TRBJ2-3, with 8 bases identical to TRBD2. In germline, CDR1 is LNHDA, CDR2 SQIVND (reference sequence). The CDR3 runs to 16 residues. V trimming: 6 bases; J trimming: 2 bases; junction bases outside the gene matches: 10. The CDR3 DNA sequence: TGTGCCAGTAGATCCTTAGCGGGACTTATCACAGATACGCAGTATTTT. The encoded protein is CASRSLAGLITDTQYF.